This T cell receptor (beta chain) was documented in a study of T cells in Graves' hyperthyroidism and ophthalmopathy. General observations from the study: Ophthalmopathy was identified by the model a median 6.5 months ahead of onset.

This clonotype was seen repeatedly, ten times or more. Its antigen is undetermined. V lost 6 bases and J 0 bases, leaving 6 bases between the germline ends. The germline gives CDR1 MNHNS, CDR2 SASEGT. CDR3 length: 13 residues. The CDR3 regions of TCR beta were amplified from RNA transcripts. Initially, a first-round RT-PCR of the TCR CDR3 employed the HTBI primer set. TCRdb reanalysed the multiplex PCR reads using MiXCR and keeps one entry per CDR3 protein. Among about 400,000 distinct CDR3 sequences listed, approximately 25% were seen once. Recently diagnosed hyperthyroidism of less than 2 months' duration affected patients aged 18 to 65. Fresh peripheral blood, about 10 ml of it, supplied the PBMCs.

Sequencing used blood. This receptor was taken from a man aged 45 to 65 with Graves' hyperthyroidism. The chain recombines TRBV6-1 with TRBJ1-5; possible D gene TRBD1, 5 bases. CDR3 residues: CASRGDSNQPQHF. Here the CDR3 DNA reads TGTGCCAGCAGGGGGGATAGCAATCAGCCCCAGCATTTT.